This is a list of T cell receptor beta chains from one sample in a study of blood T cell repertoires in COVID-19. Repertoires were generated with immunoSEQ multiplex PCR, while TCRdb's copy carries only in-frame clones and drops some. The profile shows fewer than 45,000 clones, 60% to 85% of them singletons. Sequencing used peripheral blood. Every receptor here comes from a man aged 55 to 69 with active COVID-19. Each CDR3 is given with its conserved first and last residue. Each record gives: clone size, J gene, V gene, D gene, CDR3 protein, CDR3 DNA. A D gene is named only where the DNA matches it firmly. Clone size, where shown, is once, few, many, or a class for clones that have expanded.

clone size: .
J gene: TRBJ2-5
V gene: TRBV30
D gene: .
CDR3 protein: CAWSVNTRVSGTQYF
CDR3 DNA: TGTGCCTGGAGTGTAAATACTAGAGTCAGTGGGACCCAGTACTTC

clone size: .
J gene: TRBJ1-4
V gene: TRBV5-8
D gene: .
CDR3 protein: CASSLVGALREKLFF
CDR3 DNA: TGTGCCAGCAGCTTGGTAGGGGCTCTGCGAGAAAAACTGTTTTTT

clone size: .
J gene: TRBJ1-1
V gene: TRBV6-5
D gene: .
CDR3 protein: CGTIQVVNTEAFF
CDR3 DNA: TGTGGGACAATACAGGTGGTGAACACTGAAGCTTTCTTT

clone size: .
J gene: TRBJ1-5
V gene: TRBV5-1
D gene: TRBD1
CDR3 protein: CASSLGAGGINQPQHF
CDR3 DNA: TGCGCCAGCAGCTTGGGGGCAGGGGGAATCAATCAGCCCCAGCATTTT

clone size: few
J gene: TRBJ1-5
V gene: TRBV27
D gene: .
CDR3 protein: CASSFSGNQPQHF
CDR3 DNA: TGTGCCAGCAGTTTCTCGGGCAATCAGCCCCAGCATTTT

clone size: .
J gene: TRBJ2-7
V gene: TRBV5-1
D gene: TRBD2
CDR3 protein: CASSLGGASGSSYEQYF
CDR3 DNA: TGCGCCAGCAGCTTGGGGGGGGCTAGCGGGTCCTCCTACGAGCAGTACTTC

clone size: .
J gene: TRBJ2-1
V gene: TRBV14
D gene: TRBD1
CDR3 protein: CASSQDYRGIEQFF
CDR3 DNA: TGTGCCAGCAGCCAAGACTACAGGGGGATTGAGCAGTTCTTC

clone size: .
J gene: TRBJ2-4
V gene: TRBV5-4
D gene: .
CDR3 protein: CASSDSTGLLFF
CDR3 DNA: TGTGCCAGCAGCGACAGCACAGGGCTCCTCTTCTTC

clone size: few
J gene: TRBJ2-7
V gene: TRBV28
D gene: .
CDR3 protein: CASRIQGKEVEQYF
CDR3 DNA: TGTGCCAGCAGAATACAGGGAAAAGAGGTCGAGCAGTACTTC

clone size: .
J gene: TRBJ1-2
V gene: TRBV6-5
D gene: .
CDR3 protein: CASSRTAGGRSGYTF
CDR3 DNA: TGTGCCAGCAGTAGGACCGCGGGAGGGCGGAGTGGCTACACCTTC

clone size: .
J gene: TRBJ1-6
V gene: TRBV28
D gene: .
CDR3 protein: CASRVIQGDNSPLHF
CDR3 DNA: TGTGCCAGCAGAGTGATACAGGGAGATAATTCACCCCTCCACTTT

clone size: .
J gene: TRBJ2-6
V gene: TRBV9
D gene: .
CDR3 protein: CASSVATSGANVLTF
CDR3 DNA: TGTGCCAGCAGCGTAGCTACTTCTGGGGCCAACGTCCTGACTTTC

clone size: .
J gene: TRBJ1-3
V gene: TRBV30
D gene: TRBD1
CDR3 protein: CAWRDRAGGNTIYF
CDR3 DNA: TGTGCCTGGAGAGACAGGGCGGGAGGAAACACCATATATTTT

clone size: .
J gene: TRBJ2-6
V gene: TRBV5-1
D gene: TRBD1
CDR3 protein: CASSSRQGDDSGANVLTF
CDR3 DNA: TGCGCCAGCAGCTCCAGACAGGGGGACGACTCTGGGGCCAACGTCCTGACTTTC